Presented here are 24 T cell receptor beta chains from one specimen sequenced in a study of response to subunit inactivated influenza vaccine. TCRdb re-analysed the RT-PCR reads in MiXCR, keeping a single row per CDR3 protein. Of roughly 500,000 distinct CDR3 sequences listed, more than 15% are singletons. The sample in question was CD4+ T cells sorted from PBMCs, obtained around 25 months after vaccination. These receptors originate from a man between 50 and 69 years old who received an inactivated influenza vaccine.

This clonotype has at least ten counts. The chain couples TRBV10-3 to TRBJ2-2, with TRBD2 as a possible D gene (5 bases). With 10 bases removed from V and 7 bases from J, the gap between germline ends came to 22 bases. CDR3 length: 15 residues. From germline, CDR1 is ENHRY and CDR2 SYGVKD. For the CDR3, the DNA is TGTGCCAACTCCCAACAACTAGGACCCTTCGGGGAGCTGTTTTTT. As protein: CANSQQLGPFGELFF.

This clonotype was seen at least ten times. The rearrangement links TRBV29-1 to TRBJ2-7; 10 bases align to TRBD2. Looked up from germline, CDR1 is SQVTM and CDR2 is ANQGSEA. Germline trimming cut 4 bases from V and 5 bases from J; bases unmatched to any gene: 8. The length of the CDR3 is 14 residues. CDR3 DNA: TGCAGCGTTGGCTCGAGCGGGAGGGCCAACGAGCAGTACTTC. Its protein is CSVGSSGRANEQYF.

CDR3 bases: TGTGCCAGCAGCCGTGCGGGACAGGGTCATCAGCCCCAGCATTTT. Protein sequence: CASSRAGQGHQPQHF. The chain uses TRBV7-2 and TRBJ1-5, with 9 bases matching TRBD1. The CDR3 has 15 amino acids. From germline, CDR1 is SGHTA and CDR2 FQGNSA. Trimming cost V 5 bases and J 5 bases; bases outside gene matches: 7.

The chain recombines TRBV7-6 with TRBJ1-1; 8 bases align to TRBD1. The V gene end was trimmed by 1 base and the J gene end by 3 bases; junction bases not matched to a gene: 1. This CDR3 contains 14 residues. Germline CDR1 reads SGHVS; CDR2 reads FNYEAQ. CDR3 amino acids: CASSLGGQDTEAFF. The CDR3 nucleotides read TGTGCCAGCAGCTTAGGGGGACAGGACACTGAAGCTTTCTTT.

This clonotype has only a few counts. CDR3 nucleotides: TGTGCCAGCAGTTACGAGCCACAGGGGAGTCAAGAGACCCAGTACTTC. Amino acid sequence: CASSYEPQGSQETQYF. V gene TRBV6-2 or TRBV6-3 combines with J gene TRBJ2-5; TRBD1 matches 7 bases. Germline values: CDR1 MNHEY, CDR2 SVGEGT. The junction had 8 bases not matched to a gene; V was cut back by 2 bases and J by 2 bases. The CDR3 contains 16 residues.

This clonotype was recorded a few times. The rearrangement joins TRBV28 to TRBJ2-3; 11 bases agree with TRBD1. Per the germline V gene, CDR1 is MDHEN and CDR2 is SYDVKM. The V gene end was trimmed by 3 bases and the J gene end by 4 bases; junction bases not matched to a gene: 12. The CDR3 has 18 amino acids. The CDR3 DNA sequence: TGTGCCAGCAGTTTTTACGGACAGGGGGCGATGGGCGCAGATACGCAGTATTTT. This translates into CASSFYGQGAMGADTQYF.

Many counts were recorded for this clonotype. The rearrangement joins TRBV4-1 to TRBJ1-5; tentatively, D is TRBD1 (6 bases). Germline V gene data show CDR1 as MGHRA and CDR2 as YSYEKL. The CDR3 totals 19 residues. The germline V and J ends were trimmed by 0 bases and 7 bases, with 25 bases remaining between them. The CDR3: CASSQDQLLTGGGDQPQHF. The DNA for the CDR3 is TGCGCCAGCAGCCAAGATCAGTTGCTTACCGGAGGGGGTGACCAGCCCCAGCATTTT.

This clonotype was counted many times. The rearrangement uses TRBV20-1 and TRBJ2-3; 11 bases align to TRBD2. In germline, CDR1 is DFQATT, CDR2 SNEGSKA (reference sequence). V lost 5 bases, J lost 5 bases, and 6 bases stayed unmatched. This CDR3 spans 14 amino acids. This CDR3 is CSAVLAGVRDTQYF. The CDR3 nucleotides read TGCAGTGCTGTACTAGCGGGAGTCAGAGATACGCAGTATTTT.

The chain joins TRBV7-2 to TRBJ2-1, with 10 bases fitting TRBD2. CDR1 is SGHTA, CDR2 FQGNSA, per germline. V lost 1 base to trimming and J lost 7 bases; unmatched junction nucleotides: 7. The CDR3 sequence is 16 residues long. The CDR3 bases are TGTGCCAGCAGCTTAGACTCAGCGGGGGGGCGAAATGAGCAGTTCTTC. It yields the protein CASSLDSAGGRNEQFF.

The V gene is TRBV10-3, the J gene TRBJ1-4; D uncertain. V was trimmed by 5 bases and J by 5 bases, leaving 9 bases between them. Germline-derived CDR1 and CDR2 are ENHRY and SYGVKD. The CDR3 loop spans 13 amino acids. The CDR3 reads CAISIRVNEKLFF. CDR3 nucleotides: TGTGCCATCAGTATAAGGGTAAATGAAAAACTGTTTTTT.

This clonotype was recorded many times. The chain couples TRBV6-2 or TRBV6-3 to TRBJ2-4, with unresolved D. This CDR3 is built from 12 residues. Trimming took 2 bases from V and 7 from J, leaving 6 bases between them. Germline CDR1 MNHEY, CDR2 SVGEGT. The CDR3 loop reads CASSYGLNIQYF. CDR3 DNA sequence: TGTGCCAGCAGTTACGGGTTGAACATTCAGTACTTC.

V is TRBV7-2 and J is TRBJ2-5, with D perhaps given as TRBD1 or TRBD2 (5 bases each). Trimming took 0 bases from V and 4 from J, leaving 12 bases between them. Germline CDR1 SGHTA, CDR2 FQGNSA. This CDR3 is built from 15 residues. CDR3 coding DNA: TGTGCCAGCAGCTTAGCGGGCAGGGCGGGAGAGACCCAGTACTTC. It codes for CASSLAGRAGETQYF.

The V and J genes are TRBV29-1 and TRBJ2-5, with D hard to call. Per germline, CDR1 SQVTM and CDR2 ANQGSEA. Trimming left V 5 bases short and J 2 bases short, with 12 bases between. The CDR3 has 13 amino acids. CDR3 coding DNA: TGCAGCGTTCGTCCCGGAGCTCAAGAGACCCAGTACTTC. Amino acid sequence: CSVRPGAQETQYF. The whole variable domain, filled in from reference TRBV29-1 and TRBJ2-5, reads SAVISQKPSRDICQRGTSLTIQCQVDSQVTMMFWYRQQPGQSLTLIATANQGSEATYESGFVIDKFPISRPNLTFSTLTVSNMSPEDSSIYLCSVRPGAQETQYFGPGTRLLVL.

As DNA, the CDR3 is TGTGCCAGCAGCTTACGACTAGCGGGTAGCGCCTACGAGCAGTACTTC. Its protein is CASSLRLAGSAYEQYF. The V and J genes are TRBV5-6 and TRBJ2-7; 10 bases are shared with TRBD2. V lost 2 bases, J lost 2 bases, and 7 bases stayed unmatched. Germline CDR1 is SGHDT and CDR2 is YYEEEE. The CDR3 runs 16 residues.

Comment on this clonotype: This may stem from a read error, because a much larger clone lies one nucleotide away. V usage is TRBV24-1 and J usage is TRBJ2-7; TRBD2 matches 7 bases. This CDR3 comprises 16 residues. CDR1 is KGHDR, CDR2 SFDVKD, per germline. The CDR3 sequence: CATSDGRAPSPYDQYF. The CDR3 DNA reads TGTGCCACCAGTGATGGGAGGGCCCCTAGCCCCTACGATCAGTACTTC.

In its sample, this clonotype was seen a few times. The chain recombines TRBV2 with TRBJ2-3, with D unresolved. Germline assignment: CDR1 SNHLY and CDR2 FYNNEI. CDR3 length: 14 amino acids. With 5 bases removed from V and 1 base from J, the gap between germline ends came to 10 bases. In DNA form, the CDR3 reads TGTGCCAGCAGTTTAGGAAGACGCACAGATACGCAGTATTTT. Translating gives CASSLGRRTDTQYF. Full variable domain (rest looked up from reference TRBV2 and TRBJ2-3): EPEVTQTPSHQVTQMGQEVILRCVPISNHLYFYWYRQILGQKVEFLVSFYNNEISEKSEIFDDQFSVERPDGSNFTLKIRSTKLEDSAMYFCASSLGRRTDTQYFGPGTRLTVL.

The rearrangement links TRBV5-1 to TRBJ1-1; D remains unclear. Trimming took 4 bases from V and 4 from J, leaving 11 bases between them. The CDR3 length is 13 residues. Germline V gene lookup returns CDR1 SGHRS and CDR2 YFSETQ. The CDR3, as DNA: TGCGCCAGCAGCACTCAATGGAGCACTGAAGCTTTCTTT. This codes for CASSTQWSTEAFF.

This sequence joins TRBV6-5 and TRBJ2-5; 10 nucleotides agree with TRBD1. This CDR3 comprises 15 residues. Germline V gene sequence: CDR1 MNHEY, CDR2 SVGAGI. After removal of 2 bases from V and 5 bases from J, the junction contained 5 bases not matched to a gene. This chain's CDR3 is CASSYGGTGVETQYF. The CDR3 nucleotides read TGTGCCAGCAGTTACGGGGGGACAGGGGTGGAGACCCAGTACTTC.

A few counts support this clonotype. This chain links TRBV4-3 with TRBJ1-5, with D maybe TRBD1 (6 bases). The V gene lost 2 bases and the J gene lost 2 bases, with 16 bases spanning the gap. The germline V gene has CDR1 LGHNA and CDR2 YSLEER. The CDR3 spans 17 residues. CDR3 amino acids: CASSQTAAGEGNQPQHF. The DNA of the CDR3 is TGCGCCAGCAGCCAAACGGCGGCAGGGGAGGGCAATCAGCCCCAGCATTTT.

The chain recombines TRBV6-2 or TRBV6-3 with TRBJ2-4; 8 positions match TRBD1. Losses at the gene ends were 0 bases for V and 1 base for J; bases not matched to a gene: 14. Germline V lookup: CDR1 MNHEY, CDR2 SVGEGT. CDR3 length: 20 amino acids. The DNA for the CDR3 is TGTGCCAGCAGTTACTCGACACATTCAGGGGGCGCGTCGGCCAAAAACATTCAGTACTTC. This gives the protein CASSYSTHSGGASAKNIQYF.

The chain has TRBV7-2 and TRBJ1-5; D gene unclear. In germline, CDR1 is SGHTA, CDR2 FQGNSA. CDR3 size: 14 residues. Trimming left V 5 bases short and J 5 bases short, with 13 bases between. The CDR3 DNA reads as TGTGCCAGCAGCCCCTCCCAGATTTATCAGCCCCAGCATTTT. Translation gives CASSPSQIYQPQHF.

In this sample, this clonotype turned up a few times. V usage is TRBV24-1 and J usage is TRBJ2-5; 9 bases agree with TRBD1. CDR1 and CDR2 from the germline V gene are KGHDR and SFDVKD. This CDR3 spans 14 amino acids. With 4 bases clipped from V and 4 bases from J, the junction kept 3 bases outside the gene matches. CDR3 in amino acids: CATSEGTGRETQYF. In nucleotides, the CDR3 is TGTGCCACCAGTGAGGGGACAGGGCGAGAGACCCAGTACTTC.

V and J are TRBV7-8 and TRBJ2-3; D tentatively fits TRBD1 or TRBD2 (6 bases each). The germline CDR1 and CDR2 sequences are SGHVS and FQNEAQ. The CDR3 runs to 16 residues. The ends were cut back, 5 bases at V and 2 bases at J, with 17 bases in the middle. The CDR3 DNA reads as TGTGCCAGCAGCCCTCGGGGGCGGGGTGACACAGATACGCAGTATTTT. Protein sequence: CASSPRGRGDTDTQYF.

The J gene is TRBJ2-2, the V gene TRBV4-2; a possible D gene is TRBD2 (6 bases). The germline V gene encodes CDR1 LGHNA and CDR2 YNFKEQ. The CDR3 is 16 amino acids. Trimming took off 3 bases at V and 3 bases at J, with 14 bases between the two ends. The DNA of the CDR3 is TGTGCCAGCAGCCAGGAGGGGAGCGTGTACACCGGGGAGCTGTTTTTT. This codes for CASSQEGSVYTGELFF.